This note documents a single TCR beta chain sequence. As yet, its antigen is unknown. V dropped 6 bases and J dropped 2 bases, with 11 bases sitting between them. Germline values: CDR1 MNHNS, CDR2 SASEGT. The CDR3 contains 13 residues. PCR involved 60 Vbeta and 13 Jbeta primers. The repertoire was sequenced with immunoSEQ multiplex PCR; TCRdb's copy has only in-frame clones and lacks some. Among 160,000 or so clones listed, approximately 78% were seen once. This sample was taken from a study of cytomegalovirus exposure and HLA in healthy donors. Study-wide findings and caveats: Clonal expansion was found to be greater in HLA-associated TCR beta chains than in equally common others in a later analysis.

This sequence was found in a male donor in good health and CMV-seronegative. The source material was PBMCs. The genes are TRBV6-1 and TRBJ2-7; a possible D gene is TRBD1 (5 bases). The CDR3 loop reads CASRQDITYEQYF. The CDR3 coding sequence is TGTGCCAGCAGACAGGATATTACCTACGAGCAGTACTTC.